This note documents a single TCR beta chain sequence. The data were taken from a study of cytomegalovirus exposure and HLA in healthy donors. Researchers ran the PCR with 60 Vbeta and 13 Jbeta primers. Some clones are missing from TCRdb's copy, which holds only in-frame ones; the method was immunoSEQ multiplex PCR. Here the sample spans under 200,000 clones, about three quarters being singletons. The CDR3 spans 14 residues. Germline lookup yields CDR1 WNHNN and CDR2 SYGVQD (reference sequence). Trimming left V 4 bases short and J 1 base short, with 9 bases between. Sequencing was performed on PBMCs. The receptor comes from a woman in her forties in good health and CMV-seropositive. The rearrangement links TRBV10-1 to TRBJ2-3; D is perhaps TRBD2 (5 bases). The CDR3 coding sequence is TGCGCCAGCAGTGGTGAGGGTCGCACAGATACGCAGTATTTT. Translating gives CASSGEGRTDTQYF.